The clone carrying this TCR beta chain was counted ten times or more. The antigen remains undetermined. The data derive from a study of identical twins. Study-level results: Models came in too low on out-of-frame TCR alpha sharing in monozygotic twins. Excess twin sharing in beta out-of-frame sequences was weaker. Whereas memory repertoires showed no such difference, abundant cord blood beta clonotypes carried fewer insertions.

Germline V gene sequence: CDR1 SGHRS, CDR2 YFSETQ. The V end was cut by 0 bases, the J end by 1 base, with 7 bases between. This CDR3 has 15 residues. Through template switching, a universal primer site was introduced, and the cDNA contained unique molecular identifiers. MiXCR, run by TCRdb on the 5' RACE reads, gives a single entry per CDR3 protein. The sample comprises about 530,000 distinct CDR3 sequences, 20% to 25% of which are singletons, and 0.4% to 0.6% rests with the top ten. The same sample was also studied in work on yellow fever vaccine responses in identical twins.

The genes are TRBV5-1 and TRBJ2-2; a weak D match, TRBD1 (6 bases). This clonotype originated in a woman aged 18-29 years in good health. The sample comprised CD4+ T cells sorted from blood. In DNA, the CDR3 is TGCGCCAGCAGCTTGGTGGGACAGAACACCGGGGAGCTGTTTTTT. It encodes CASSLVGQNTGELFF. The whole variable domain, remainder taken from reference TRBV5-1 and TRBJ2-2, is KAGVTQTPRYLIKTRGQQVTLSCSPISGHRSVSWYQQTPGQGLQFLFEYFSETQRNKGNFPGRFSGRQFSNSRSEMNVSTLELGDSALYLCASSLVGQNTGELFFGEGSRLTVL.